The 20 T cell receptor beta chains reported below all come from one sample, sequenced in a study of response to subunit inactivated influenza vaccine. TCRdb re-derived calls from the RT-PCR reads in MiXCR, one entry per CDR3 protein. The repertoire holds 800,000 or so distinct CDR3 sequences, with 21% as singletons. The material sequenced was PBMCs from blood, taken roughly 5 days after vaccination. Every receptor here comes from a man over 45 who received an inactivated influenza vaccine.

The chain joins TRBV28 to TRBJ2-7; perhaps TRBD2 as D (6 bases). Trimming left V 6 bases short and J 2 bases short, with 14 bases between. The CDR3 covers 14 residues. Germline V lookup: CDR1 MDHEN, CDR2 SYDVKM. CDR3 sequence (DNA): TGTGCCAGCAGGCGGGGCACCTCAACCTACGAGCAGTACTTC. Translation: CASRRGTSTYEQYF.

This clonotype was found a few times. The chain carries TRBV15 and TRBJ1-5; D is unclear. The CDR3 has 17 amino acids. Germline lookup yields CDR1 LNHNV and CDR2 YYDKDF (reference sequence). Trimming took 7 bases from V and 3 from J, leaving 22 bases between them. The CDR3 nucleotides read TGTGCCACCATCTCGAGGCCCCAGCCGGTTCCCAATCAGCCCCAGCATTTT. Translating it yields CATISRPQPVPNQPQHF.

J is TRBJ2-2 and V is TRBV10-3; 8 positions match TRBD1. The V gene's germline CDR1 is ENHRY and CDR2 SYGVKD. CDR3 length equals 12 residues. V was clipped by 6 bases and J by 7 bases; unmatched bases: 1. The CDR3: CAIRDRDGELFF. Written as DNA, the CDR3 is TGTGCCATCAGGGACAGGGACGGGGAGCTGTTTTTT.

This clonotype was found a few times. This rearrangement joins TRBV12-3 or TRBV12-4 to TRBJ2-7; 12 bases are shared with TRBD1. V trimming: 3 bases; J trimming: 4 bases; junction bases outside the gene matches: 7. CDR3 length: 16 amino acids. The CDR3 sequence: CASSFPWGQGAYEQYF. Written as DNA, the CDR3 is TGTGCCAGCAGTTTTCCTTGGGGACAGGGGGCTTACGAGCAGTACTTC.

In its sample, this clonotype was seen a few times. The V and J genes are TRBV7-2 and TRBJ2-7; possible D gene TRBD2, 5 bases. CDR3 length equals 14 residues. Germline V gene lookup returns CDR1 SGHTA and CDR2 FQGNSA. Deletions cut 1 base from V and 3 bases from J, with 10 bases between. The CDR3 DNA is TGTGCCAGCAGCTTAGGGGCAGGACTCTACGAGCAGTACTTC. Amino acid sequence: CASSLGAGLYEQYF.

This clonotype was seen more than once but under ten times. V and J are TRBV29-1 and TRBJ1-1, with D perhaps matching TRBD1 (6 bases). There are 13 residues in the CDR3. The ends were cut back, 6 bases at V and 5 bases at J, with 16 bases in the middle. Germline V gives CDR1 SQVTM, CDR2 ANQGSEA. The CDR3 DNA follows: TGCAGCGTCCGCTTACAGGGATATACTGAAGCTTTCTTT. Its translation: CSVRLQGYTEAFF.

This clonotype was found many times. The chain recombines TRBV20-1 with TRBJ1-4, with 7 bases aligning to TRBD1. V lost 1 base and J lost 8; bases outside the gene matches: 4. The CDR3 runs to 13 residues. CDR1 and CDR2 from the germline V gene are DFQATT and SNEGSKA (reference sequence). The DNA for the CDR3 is TGCAGTGCTAGAGCAGGGGGAGACGAAAAACTGTTTTTT. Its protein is CSARAGGDEKLFF.

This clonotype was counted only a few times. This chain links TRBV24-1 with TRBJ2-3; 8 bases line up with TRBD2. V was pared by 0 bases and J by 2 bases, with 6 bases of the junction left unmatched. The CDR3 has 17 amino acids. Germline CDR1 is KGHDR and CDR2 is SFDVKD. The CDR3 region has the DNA TGTGCCACCAGTGATTTGCCTATGCGGGGGGACACAGATACGCAGTATTTT. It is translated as CATSDLPMRGDTDTQYF.

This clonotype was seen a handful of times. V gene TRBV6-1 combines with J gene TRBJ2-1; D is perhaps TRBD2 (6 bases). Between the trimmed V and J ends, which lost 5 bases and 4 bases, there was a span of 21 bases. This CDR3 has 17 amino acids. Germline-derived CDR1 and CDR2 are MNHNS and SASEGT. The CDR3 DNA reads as TGTGCCAGCAGTCCAGGGCTCGCAAAGGGACTTTACAATGAGCAGTTCTTC. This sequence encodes CASSPGLAKGLYNEQFF.

The CDR3 sequence is CASSQDPWGIAEQFF. CDR3 nucleotide sequence: TGTGCCAGCAGCCAAGATCCCTGGGGGATTGCTGAGCAGTTCTTC. V gene TRBV4-2 combines with J gene TRBJ2-1; tentatively, D is TRBD1 or TRBD2 (5 bases each). The V end was cut by 0 bases, the J end by 9 bases, with 15 bases between. Germline V gene sequence: CDR1 LGHNA, CDR2 YNFKEQ. CDR3 size: 15 residues.

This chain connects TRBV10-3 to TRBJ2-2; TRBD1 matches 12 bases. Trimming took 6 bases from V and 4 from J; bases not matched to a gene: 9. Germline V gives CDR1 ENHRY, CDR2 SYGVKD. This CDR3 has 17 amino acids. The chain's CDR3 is CAIRRDRGLVGTGELFF. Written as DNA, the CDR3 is TGTGCCATCAGGAGGGACAGGGGGCTCGTCGGCACCGGGGAGCTGTTTTTT.

The CDR3 DNA follows: TGTGCCAGCAGTTTAATGGTAGATACGCAGTATTTT. As protein: CASSLMVDTQYF. The chain carries TRBV12-3 or TRBV12-4 and TRBJ2-3; D unresolved. V was clipped by 2 bases and J by 5 bases, with 5 bases between them. The CDR3 consists of 12 residues.

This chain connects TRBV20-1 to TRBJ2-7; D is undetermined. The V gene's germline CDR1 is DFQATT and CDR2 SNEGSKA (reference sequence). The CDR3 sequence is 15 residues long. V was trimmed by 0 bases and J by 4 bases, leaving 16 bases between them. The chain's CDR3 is CSARDLVGLPYEQYF. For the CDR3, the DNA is TGCAGTGCTAGAGATCTAGTGGGATTACCGTACGAGCAGTACTTC.

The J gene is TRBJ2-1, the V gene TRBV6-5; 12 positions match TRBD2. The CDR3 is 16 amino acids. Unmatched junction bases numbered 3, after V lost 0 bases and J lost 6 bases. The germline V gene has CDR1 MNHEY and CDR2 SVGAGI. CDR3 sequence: CASSYSASGGANEQFF. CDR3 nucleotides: TGTGCCAGCAGTTACTCGGCTAGCGGGGGGGCCAATGAGCAGTTCTTC.

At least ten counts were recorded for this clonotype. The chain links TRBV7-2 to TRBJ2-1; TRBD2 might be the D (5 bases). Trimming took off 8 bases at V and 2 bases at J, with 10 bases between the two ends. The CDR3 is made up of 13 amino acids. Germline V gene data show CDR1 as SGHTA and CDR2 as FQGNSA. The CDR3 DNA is TGTGCCAGCCTGCGAGGGACCTACAATGAGCAGTTCTTC. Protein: CASLRGTYNEQFF.

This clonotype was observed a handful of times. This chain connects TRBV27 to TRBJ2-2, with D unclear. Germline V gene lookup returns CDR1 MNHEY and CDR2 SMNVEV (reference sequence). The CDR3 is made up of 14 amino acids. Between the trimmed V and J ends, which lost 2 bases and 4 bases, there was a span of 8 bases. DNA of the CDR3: TGTGCCAGCAGTTTAATGGGTTCCACCGGGGAGCTGTTTTTT. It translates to CASSLMGSTGELFF.

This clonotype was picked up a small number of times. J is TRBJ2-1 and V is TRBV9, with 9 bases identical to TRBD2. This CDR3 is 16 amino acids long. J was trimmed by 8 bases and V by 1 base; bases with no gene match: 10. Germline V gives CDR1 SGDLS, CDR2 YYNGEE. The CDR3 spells CASSVKVAGDFHEQFF. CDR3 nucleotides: TGTGCCAGCAGCGTAAAGGTAGCGGGAGATTTTCATGAGCAGTTCTTC. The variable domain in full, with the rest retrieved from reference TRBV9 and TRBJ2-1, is DSGVTQTPKHLITATGQRVTLRCSPRSGDLSVYWYQQSLDQGLQFLIQYYNGEERAKGNILERFSAQQFPDLHSELNLSSLELGDSALYFCASSVKVAGDFHEQFFGPGTRLTVL.

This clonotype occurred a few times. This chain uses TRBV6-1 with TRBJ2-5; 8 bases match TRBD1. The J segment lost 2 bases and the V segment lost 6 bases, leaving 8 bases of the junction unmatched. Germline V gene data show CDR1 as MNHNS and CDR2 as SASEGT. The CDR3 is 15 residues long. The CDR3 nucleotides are TGTGCCAGCAGACCCCACGGGACAGGACAAGAGACCCAGTACTTC. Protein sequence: CASRPHGTGQETQYF.

CDR3 nucleotide sequence: TGTGCCAGCAGCTTGCTAGGGGGATACGACTATGGCTACACCTTC. Protein sequence: CASSLLGGYDYGYTF. The J gene is TRBJ1-2, the V gene TRBV7-2; a possible D gene is TRBD1 (6 bases). The CDR3 extends over 15 amino acids. V was shortened by 3 bases and J by 3 bases, with 14 bases between the two germline ends. Per germline, CDR1 SGHTA and CDR2 FQGNSA.

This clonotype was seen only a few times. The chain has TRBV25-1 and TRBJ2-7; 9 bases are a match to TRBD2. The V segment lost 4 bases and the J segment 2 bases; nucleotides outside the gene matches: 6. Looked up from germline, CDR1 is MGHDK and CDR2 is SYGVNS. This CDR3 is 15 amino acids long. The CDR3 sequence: CASSGQTSGTYEQYF. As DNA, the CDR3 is TGTGCCAGCAGTGGCCAGACTAGCGGAACCTACGAGCAGTACTTC.